This record covers a single T cell receptor beta chain. Its antigen is undetermined. Since a much larger clone is just one base distant, this may be a read error. Amplified regions were TCR beta CDR3 sequences from RNA transcripts. TCR CDR3 regions were first amplified by RT-PCR with HTBI primers. Each CDR3 protein is one row after TCRdb ran MiXCR on the multiplex PCR reads. The repertoire holds approximately 370,000 distinct CDR3 sequences, with approximately 18% as singletons. The data originate from a study of T cells in Graves' hyperthyroidism and ophthalmopathy. General study points: Ophthalmopathy was model-predicted a median approximately 6.9 months pre-onset.

CDR1 MNHEY and CDR2 SMNVEV come from the germline V gene (reference sequence). The CDR3 runs to 13 residues. The V call is TRBV27, the J call TRBJ1-1; 7 bases map to TRBD1. The source is a woman in her twenties or thirties with Graves' hyperthyroidism that later progressed to Graves' ophthalmopathy. The sample taken for sequencing was blood. CDR3 nucleotide sequence: TGTGCCAGCAGCCTCACAGGGGTCACTGAAACTTTCTTT. This encodes CASSLTGVTETFF.